The 22 T cell receptor beta chains below all came from one sample that was sequenced in a study of shared clonotypes between healthy human individuals. Clones were sequenced by immunoSEQ multiplex PCR, and TCRdb holds only the in-frame ones, with some missing. This sample yields some 2.1 million clones, of which 95% are seen a single time; 0.1% to 0.15% belongs to the top ten. Source material: naive CD4+ T cells sorted from blood. Subset noted: CD45RA+ positively selected. Every receptor here comes from a man between 18 and 29 years old in good health.

The chain carries TRBV12-5 and TRBJ2-7; the D call may be TRBD1 or TRBD2 (5 bases each). V was shortened by 6 bases and J by 0 bases, with 15 bases between the two germline ends. The CDR3 length is 15 residues. The germline gives CDR1 LGHNT, CDR2 FRNRAP. CDR3 in amino acids: CASGNRDPSSYEQYF. The CDR3 DNA reads TGTGCTAGTGGCAACCGGGACCCGAGCTCCTACGAGCAGTACTTC.

V usage is TRBV30 and J usage is TRBJ2-3, with 7 bases matching TRBD2. With 2 bases clipped from V and 9 bases from J, the junction kept 5 bases outside the gene matches. The CDR3 runs to 12 residues. Per the germline V gene, CDR1 is GTSNPN and CDR2 is SVGIG (reference sequence). CDR3 protein: CAWSPGGFTQYF. The CDR3 DNA reads as TGTGCCTGGAGTCCCGGGGGGTTCACGCAGTATTTT.

The chain recombines TRBV5-8 with TRBJ2-1; D gene uncertain. Deletions cut 1 base from V and 6 bases from J, with 14 bases between. This CDR3 spans 15 amino acids. CDR1 is SGHTS, CDR2 YDEGEE, per germline. CDR3 amino acids: CASSLNYPEVNEQFF. The CDR3 DNA reads TGTGCCAGCAGCTTGAACTACCCAGAAGTCAATGAGCAGTTCTTC. The full variable domain, completed using reference TRBV5-8 and TRBJ2-1, is EAGVTQSPTHLIKTRGQQATLRCSPISGHTSVYWYQQALGLGLQFLLWYDEGEERNRGNFPPRFSGRQFPNYSSELNVNALELEDSALYLCASSLNYPEVNEQFFGPGTRLTVL.

This clone was seen only once. The V and J genes are TRBV30 and TRBJ1-5, with D hard to call. This CDR3 region has 13 residues. Germline CDR1 reads GTSNPN; CDR2 reads SVGIG (reference sequence). The V gene lost 3 bases and the J gene lost 1 base, with 7 bases spanning the gap. The CDR3 bases are TGTGCCTGGAGCGATAGGAGCAATCAGCCCCAGCATTTT. It encodes CAWSDRSNQPQHF.

A note on this clone: Just one base apart from a much larger clone, this may be a read error. The J gene is TRBJ2-7, the V gene TRBV9; TRBD1 might be the D (6 bases). Germline V gene lookup returns CDR1 SGDLS and CDR2 YYNGEE. V was clipped by 0 bases and J by 0 bases, with 10 bases between them. CDR3 length equals 15 residues. CDR3 coding DNA: TGTGCCAGCAGCGTAGGAAGGACAGCCTCCTACGAGCAGTACTTC. It is translated as CASSVGRTASYEQYF.

Here the CDR3 reads CASNQTGCYGYTF. CDR3 bases: TGTGCCAGCAACCAGACAGGATGCTATGGCTACACCTTC. The chain carries TRBV6-4 and TRBJ1-2; TRBD1 might be the D (6 bases). V lost 7 bases, J lost 4 bases, and 13 bases lay in between. This CDR3 has 13 residues. The V gene's germline CDR1 is MRHNA and CDR2 SNTAGT.

Concerning this clone itself: Other DNA sequences in the same sample also yield this CDR3. The chain couples TRBV5-4 to TRBJ2-3, with 8 bases identical to TRBD1. CDR3 length: 14 residues. V was pared by 4 bases and J by 5 bases, with 6 bases of the junction left unmatched. Germline loops: CDR1 SGHNT, CDR2 YYREEE (reference sequence). CDR3 bases: TGTGCCAGCAGCCCCGACAGGGGACAAGATACGCAGTATTTT. It specifies CASSPDRGQDTQYF.

The V gene is TRBV7-2, the J gene TRBJ2-5; D is unresolved. V was pared by 6 bases and J by 2 bases, with 7 bases between. Germline loops: CDR1 SGHTA, CDR2 FQGNSA. The CDR3 runs to 12 residues. As DNA, the CDR3 is TGTGCCAGCAGTACCCAACAAGAGACCCAGTACTTC. This translates into CASSTQQETQYF.

This clone has only one observation. V is TRBV28 and J is TRBJ2-7, with D perhaps TRBD2 (6 bases). Germline values: CDR1 MDHEN, CDR2 SYDVKM. The V and J ends lost 7 bases and 0 bases respectively, with 25 bases between them. The CDR3 has 18 residues. The chain's CDR3 is CASTPSAITSPSSYEQYF. The CDR3 DNA follows: TGTGCCAGCACCCCGTCGGCCATCACTAGCCCTAGCTCCTACGAGCAGTACTTC.

The V and J genes are TRBV7-3 and TRBJ2-7; D ambiguous. The CDR3 loop spans 15 amino acids. Germline assignment: CDR1 SGHTA and CDR2 FQGTGA. With 1 base removed from V and 2 bases from J, the gap between germline ends came to 12 bases. DNA for the CDR3: TGTGCCAGCAGCTTAAGGATAGCAAGCACCTACGAGCAGTACTTC. Protein: CASSLRIASTYEQYF.

The chain uses TRBV7-9 and TRBJ2-7; unclear D gene. The V end was cut by 2 bases, the J end by 5 bases, with 7 bases between. CDR3 length equals 12 residues. In germline, CDR1 is SEHNR, CDR2 FQNEAQ (reference sequence). In DNA form, the CDR3 reads TGTGCCAGCAGCTTATGGAACGACGAGCAGTACTTC. It yields the protein CASSLWNDEQYF.

The chain is built from TRBV2 and TRBJ1-4; D gene ambiguous. Germline CDR1 SNHLY, CDR2 FYNNEI. This CDR3 has 14 residues. V was shortened by 4 bases and J by 6 bases, with 12 bases between the two germline ends. CDR3 residues: CASSVVPGDEKLFF. In DNA, the CDR3 is TGTGCCAGCAGTGTAGTTCCCGGGGATGAAAAACTGTTTTTT.

The chain links TRBV6-4 to TRBJ1-6; D unclear. The CDR3 is 13 residues long. Between the trimmed V and J ends, which lost 3 bases and 6 bases, there was a span of 6 bases. The germline V gene has CDR1 MRHNA and CDR2 SNTAGT. This chain's CDR3 is CASSERANSPLHF. The CDR3 nucleotides are TGTGCCAGCAGTGAACGGGCTAATTCACCCCTCCACTTT.

V and J are TRBV30 and TRBJ1-2; 8 bases are a match to TRBD1. Per the germline V gene, CDR1 is GTSNPN and CDR2 is SVGIG (reference sequence). The CDR3 length is 14 residues. J was trimmed by 6 bases and V by 5 bases; bases with no gene match: 11. The CDR3 bases are TGTGCCTGGCGAAGTCAGACAGGGGTGGATGGCTACACCTTC. Protein sequence: CAWRSQTGVDGYTF.

As for this clone: A much larger clone differs from this one at a single base, so this may be a read error. The sample carries other DNA sequences with the same CDR3. V gene TRBV30 combines with J gene TRBJ1-2, with 9 bases that match TRBD1. Germline assignment: CDR1 GTSNPN and CDR2 SVGIG (reference sequence). Trimming took 5 bases from V and 8 from J; bases not matched to a gene: 15. The CDR3 covers 15 residues. The CDR3 DNA reads TGTGCCTGGGACACCAGGGGACAGGGTCGCGTCGGCTACACCTTC. Translating it yields CAWDTRGQGRVGYTF.

The V gene is TRBV4-3, the J gene TRBJ2-7; D ambiguous. The ends were cut back, 0 bases at V and 2 bases at J, with 11 bases in the middle. From germline, CDR1 is LGHNA and CDR2 YSLEER. The CDR3 extends over 15 amino acids. CDR3 nucleotide sequence: TGCGCCAGCAGCCAAGATGCCTTTCTGACCTACGAGCAGTACTTC. Residues: CASSQDAFLTYEQYF.

In the case of this clone: The sample contains more than one DNA sequence encoding this CDR3. The chain employs TRBV5-1 and TRBJ1-1; possible D gene TRBD1, 5 bases. In germline, CDR1 is SGHRS, CDR2 YFSETQ. This CDR3 is 14 amino acids long. Trimming stripped 0 bases from V and 2 bases from J, with 8 bases between. The CDR3 DNA reads TGCGCCAGCAGCTTGGGAGGGGTCAACACTGAAGCTTTCTTT. It translates to CASSLGGVNTEAFF.

The gene calls are TRBV5-1 and TRBJ2-1; 10 positions match TRBD2. Trimming took 4 bases from V and 1 from J; bases not matched to a gene: 5. This CDR3 has 16 amino acids. CDR1 and CDR2 (germline): SGHRS, YFSETQ. CDR3 amino acids: CASSPTSGSSYNEQFF. CDR3 sequence (DNA): TGCGCCAGCAGCCCGACTAGCGGGTCGTCCTACAATGAGCAGTTCTTC.

The genes are TRBV11-3 and TRBJ2-5; 8 nucleotides match TRBD2. This CDR3 has 16 residues. Germline CDR1 reads SGHNT; CDR2 reads YENEEA. The V and J ends lost 0 bases and 2 bases, in that order; junction bases with no gene match: 5. The DNA for the CDR3 is TGTGCCAGCAGCTTAGATTCCCGGGGGGGGCAAGAGACCCAGTACTTC. Protein product: CASSLDSRGGQETQYF.

The gene calls are TRBV10-3 and TRBJ2-5, with D perhaps matching TRBD1 (5 bases). With 5 bases removed from V and 3 bases from J, the gap between germline ends came to 10 bases. The CDR3 extends over 13 amino acids. Germline values: CDR1 ENHRY, CDR2 SYGVKD. The DNA of the CDR3 is TGTGCCATCAGTCTTCAGGGTGAAGAGACCCAGTACTTC. The encoded protein is CAISLQGEETQYF.

The V gene is TRBV18, the J gene TRBJ1-3, with D uncertain. Per the germline V gene, CDR1 is KGHSH and CDR2 is LQKENI. This CDR3 is built from 13 residues. V dropped 6 bases and J dropped 3 bases, with 9 bases sitting between them. CDR3 sequence reads: CASSSGGGNTIYF. CDR3 DNA: TGTGCCAGCTCCAGCGGAGGTGGAAACACCATATATTTT. The full variable domain, with the rest looked up from reference TRBV18 and TRBJ1-3, is NAGVMQNPRHLVRRRGQEARLRCSPMKGHSHVYWYRQLPEEGLKFMVYLQKENIIDESGMPKERFSAEFPKEGPSILRIQQVVRGDSAAYFCASSSGGGNTIYFGEGSWLTVV.

J is TRBJ2-3 and V is TRBV6-1, with 8 bases identical to TRBD2. The CDR3 runs 16 residues. The V gene end was trimmed by 1 base and the J gene end by 3 bases; junction bases not matched to a gene: 6. Germline V gives CDR1 MNHNS, CDR2 SASEGT. CDR3 bases: TGTGCCAGCAGTGAAGTCAGCGGGAGTGTTACAGATACGCAGTATTTT. Translation: CASSEVSGSVTDTQYF.